This paragraph reports one T cell receptor (beta chain). These data are taken from a study of blood T cell repertoires in COVID-19. Study details: T cells, B-cell-depleted T cells, or PBMCs supplied cDNA or gDNA.

Trimming cost V 0 bases and J 14 bases; bases outside gene matches: 11. The CDR3 covers 15 residues. Germline CDR1 is MGHRA and CDR2 is YSYEKL. The authors' processing: Cell counts per sample came from amplifying reference gene primers. Only in-frame clones appear in the TCRdb table, and some are missing; sequencing was by immunoSEQ multiplex PCR. The V and J calls and clone size were taken over from that table, and D and trimming were inferred from the DNA. Of under 150,000 clones listed, about 80% are singletons. Sequencing was performed on peripheral blood. This rearrangement joins TRBV4-1 to TRBJ2-1; 9 bases map to TRBD1. The receptor comes from a woman at least 80 years old in a cohort sampled during active or convalescent COVID-19. CDR3 loop: CASSQEGQGNLLKFF. The CDR3 nucleotides read TGCGCCAGCAGCCAAGAGGGACAGGGTAATCTTTTGAAGTTCTTC.